This is a list of T cell receptor beta chains from one sample in a study of beta chain features in type 1 diabetes. Sequencing was performed with immunoSEQ multiplex PCR; in TCRdb, only in-frame clones are kept and a portion is missing. The sample holds 500,000 to 650,000 clones, 12% seen once. The sample taken for sequencing was naive CD4+ T cells from blood. These receptors all stem from a man aged 25 to 40 with type 1 diabetes. CDR3s include the opening cysteine and the closing phenylalanine or tryptophan. D genes are given only for firm matches. Rows give clone size only sometimes, using once, few, many, or a class for an expanded clone.

.	TRBV28	.	TRBJ1-2	TGTGCCAGCAGCCCCGCCCAGGGCCCCTATGGCTACACCTTC	CASSPAQGPYGYTF
.	TRBV4-3	.	TRBJ1-2	TGCGCCAGCAGCCAACAGGGCTATGGCTACACCTTC	CASSQQGYGYTF
TRBD2	TRBV19	.	TRBJ2-5	TGTGCCAGTACGGGAGGATACCAAGAGACCCAGTACTTC	CASTGGYQETQYF
.	TRBV7-2	few	TRBJ2-3	TGTGCCAGCAGCCCGGGGTCCACAGATACGCAGTATTTT	CASSPGSTDTQYF
.	TRBV30	.	TRBJ1-2	TGTGCCTGGAGTGTACGGGGGGGCACCGATCTGAACTATGGCTACACCTTC	CAWSVRGGTDLNYGYTF
TRBD1	TRBV10-3	once	TRBJ1-5	TGTGCCTCTTCAACAGGGGAAGGGGGTCTAAGCAATCAGCCCCAGCATTTT	CASSTGEGGLSNQPQHF
.	TRBV6-1	.	TRBJ1-5	TGTGCCAGCGCCCCTCAGGGTTTGCGCAATCAGCCCCAGCATTTT	CASAPQGLRNQPQHF
.	TRBV18	.	TRBJ2-3	TGTGCCAGCTCACCCGCAGGGATCGGTACAGATACGCAGTATTTT	CASSPAGIGTDTQYF
.	TRBV28	few	TRBJ2-7	TGTGCCAGCAGGGAGGGACAAGGGACGTCGTACGAGCAGTACTTC	CASREGQGTSYEQYF
.	TRBV7-2	.	TRBJ1-2	TGTGCCAGCAGTTTCCCTGGACAGAGTGCCGGCTACACCTTC	CASSFPGQSAGYTF
.	TRBV5-6	.	TRBJ2-4	TGTGCCAGCAGCTTGGAGGACAGCGCGCGCTTC	CASSLEDSARF
.	TRBV7-6	.	TRBJ2-5	TGTGCCAGCAGCTTAGCGACGGGGGAGACCCAGTACTTC	CASSLATGETQYF
.	TRBV6-5	.	TRBJ2-3	TGTGCCAGCAGTTACTCGGTCAGCGGCACAGATACGCAGTATTTT	CASSYSVSGTDTQYF
TRBD1	TRBV10-1	.	TRBJ2-7	TGCGCCACGGCGGGACAGGGGGCTTACGAGCAGTACTTC	CATAGQGAYEQYF
.	TRBV9	.	TRBJ2-3	TGTGCCAGCAGCTCCCGATCGTCGGGGGGCACAGATACGCAGTATTTT	CASSSRSSGGTDTQYF
.	TRBV4-3	few	TRBJ1-5	TGCGCCAGCAGCCAAGATGAGGGACAGCCCCAGCATTTT	CASSQDEGQPQHF
.	TRBV27	.	TRBJ1-1	TGTGCCAGCAGTTTAGGGGTCGGTGAAGCTTTCTTT	CASSLGVGEAFF
.	TRBV5-1	.	TRBJ2-3	TGCGCCAGCAGCTGGGCGGGACTCCCCGGCTCAGATACGCAGTATTTT	CASSWAGLPGSDTQYF
TRBD1	TRBV4-2	few	TRBJ1-1	TGTGCCAGCAGCCAAGGACCCGTCGTGGGACAGGGGGCGAACACTGAAGCTTTCTTT	CASSQGPVVGQGANTEAFF
.	TRBV6-1	.	TRBJ2-7	TGTGCCAGCAGTGAAGCTCCCAGCGGATACGAGCAGTACTTC	CASSEAPSGYEQYF
.	TRBV7-2	.	TRBJ2-3	TGTGCCAGCGGGCCACAAAATACGCAGTATTTT	CASGPQNTQYF
.	TRBV9	.	TRBJ2-7	TGTGCCAGCAGCCCCTCCGGGGGAGCCCCCTACGAGCAGTACTTC	CASSPSGGAPYEQYF
.	TRBV2	.	TRBJ1-2	TGTGCCAGCAGTGAAGGCCGGGGGTCCTATGGCTACACCTTC	CASSEGRGSYGYTF
TRBD2	TRBV6-5	few	TRBJ2-5	TGTGCCAGCAGTCAATTAGCGGGGAACCAAGAGACCCAGTACTTC	CASSQLAGNQETQYF